These T cell receptor beta chains were read from a single sample in a study of cytomegalovirus exposure and HLA in healthy donors. The data were produced by immunoSEQ multiplex PCR, yet TCRdb's version contains in-frame clones alone and is incomplete. The sample comprises approximately 190,000 clones, 75% to 80% of which are singletons, and around 6% rests with the top ten. Sequenced input: PBMCs. The receptor source for this set is a woman aged 30 to 39 in good health and CMV-seropositive. The CDR3 runs from the conserved cysteine through the conserved F or W. D genes are given only for firm matches. For some rows the clone size is stated as once, few or many, or as a class when expanded; others skip it.

>TRBJ1-1|.|TRBV6-6|.
TGTGCCAGCAGTTATGGACAGCCGAACACTGAAGCTTTCTTT
CASSYGQPNTEAFF
>TRBJ2-1|.|TRBV7-8|.
TGTGCCAGCAGAGCCAGAAGAGCCAGGCCCGACAATGAGCAGTTCTTC
CASRARRARPDNEQFF
>TRBJ2-1|.|TRBV5-4|.
TGTGCCAGCAGGAGACAGACTGAGCAGTTCTTC
CASRRQTEQFF
>TRBJ1-1|TRBD1|TRBV7-2|.
TGTGCCAGCAGCTTAGCCCACCTAACAGGGGTCGGCACTGAAGCTTTCTTT
CASSLAHLTGVGTEAFF
>TRBJ2-7|TRBD2|TRBV2|.
TGTGCCAGCAGGTCCGGGACTAGCGGGGCTAGATACTCCTACGAGCAGTACTTC
CASRSGTSGARYSYEQYF
>TRBJ1-5|.|TRBV29-1|.
TGCAGCGTCCGGACATCGATGAATCAGCCCCAGCATTTT
CSVRTSMNQPQHF
>TRBJ1-2|.|TRBV5-1|.
TGCGCCAGCAGCCTAGAAGGTGGATACTATGGCTACACCTTC
CASSLEGGYYGYTF
>TRBJ2-1|.|TRBV6-6|.
TGTGCCAGCAGGGCGGGACCGTACAATGAGCAGTTCTTC
CASRAGPYNEQFF
>TRBJ1-1|TRBD1|TRBV19|.
TGTGCCAGTAGGCCTACCGGGACAGGGGACACTGAAGCTTTCTTT
CASRPTGTGDTEAFF
>TRBJ1-5|.|TRBV28|.
TGTGCCAGCAGTTTACGAATACGGTATCAGCCCCAGCATTTT
CASSLRIRYQPQHF
>TRBJ2-7|TRBD2|TRBV5-4|once
TGTGCCAGCAGCTCCCTGACTAGCGAGTACGAGCAGTACTTC
CASSSLTSEYEQYF
>TRBJ2-3|.|TRBV7-7|.
TGTGCTAGCAGCTTATCAGCACTTGCGGGAGATACGCAGTATTTT
CASSLSALAGDTQYF
>TRBJ2-2|TRBD2|TRBV7-3|.
TGTGCCAGCAGCCCCCAGCGGGGAGCCGGGGAGCTGTTTTTT
CASSPQRGAGELFF
>TRBJ1-5|.|TRBV6-5|.
TGTGCCAGCGGCTCAGGCAATCAGCCCCAGCATTTT
CASGSGNQPQHF
>TRBJ2-7|TRBD2|TRBV5-6|.
TGTGCCAGCAGCCAGACTAGCCTTATTTACGAGCAGTACTTC
CASSQTSLIYEQYF
>TRBJ1-1|.|TRBV14|.
TGTGCCAGCAGCCGGAGAACAGGCACTGAAGCTTTCTTT
CASSRRTGTEAFF
>TRBJ2-7|TRBD2|TRBV5-6|once
TGTGCCAGCAGCTTGTCGGCGGGAGTGGGTGAGCAGTACTTC
CASSLSAGVGEQYF
>TRBJ1-5|TRBD1|TRBV19|.
TGTGCCAGTACTCGGGACAGGGATCAGCCCCAGCATTTT
CASTRDRDQPQHF
>TRBJ2-7|.|TRBV7-9|.
TGTGCCAGCAGCCCCGAGGGCATCTACGGCGAGCAGTACTTC
CASSPEGIYGEQYF
>TRBJ2-1|TRBD2|TRBV27|once
TGTGCCAGCAGTTGGGACTATAGATACAATGAGCAGTTCTTC
CASSWDYRYNEQFF
>TRBJ2-7|TRBD1|TRBV27|once
TGTGCCAGCGGGGACAGGGGTTTGGGCGAGCAGTACTTC
CASGDRGLGEQYF
>TRBJ2-7|.|TRBV11-2|few
TGTGCCAGCAGCTTGGACACTCCCTACGAGCAGTACTTC
CASSLDTPYEQYF
>TRBJ2-7|TRBD1|TRBV6-6|.
TGTGCCAGCAGTTACAACAGGGGGCGCTTCGACGAGCAGTACTTC
CASSYNRGRFDEQYF
>TRBJ1-1|TRBD1|TRBV7-3|.
TGTGCCAGCAGCGCACACAGGGGGGTACAGGGCACTGAAGCTTTCTTT
CASSAHRGVQGTEAFF
>TRBJ1-5|TRBD1|TRBV19|.
TGTGCCAGTAGTCGGGGACAGCCAAATAGCAATCAGCCCCAGCATTTT
CASSRGQPNSNQPQHF
>TRBJ1-5|.|TRBV6-5|.
TGCGCCAGCAGTGAATCAGGGATCAATCAGCCCCAGCATTTT
CASSESGINQPQHF
>TRBJ1-1|.|TRBV7-9|.
TGTGCCAGCAGCTTACCGAAGGGGACTGAAGCTTTCTTT
CASSLPKGTEAFF
>TRBJ1-5|.|TRBV5-1|once
TGCGCCAGCAGCGCCCTATCGGGTCAGCCCCAGCATTTT
CASSALSGQPQHF
>TRBJ1-2|TRBD1|TRBV27|.
TGTGCCAGCAGTCCCCTCCGGACAGGGGGTGGCTACACCTTC
CASSPLRTGGGYTF
>TRBJ1-4|.|TRBV19|.
TGTGCCAGTAGTATAGGTCGCCAGGCCACCCTAGAAAAACTGTTTTTT
CASSIGRQATLEKLFF
>TRBJ2-5|TRBD2|TRBV11-1|.
TGTGCCAGCAGCTGGGGAGAGCGGGAACAAGAGACCCAGTACTTC
CASSWGEREQETQYF
>TRBJ1-3|.|TRBV19|.
TGTGCCAGTATGTCCCTGTTCGGGAACACCATATATTTT
CASMSLFGNTIYF
>TRBJ1-1|.|TRBV29-1|.
TGCAGCGTCTCAGACTCAAGTAACACTGAAGCTTTCTTT
CSVSDSSNTEAFF
>TRBJ1-3|.|TRBV7-2|.
TGTGCCAGCAGCTTCGGTTTCTCTGGAAACACCATATATTTT
CASSFGFSGNTIYF
>TRBJ2-2|.|TRBV2|.
TGTGCCAGCAGTGTTGGCAGGGCCTCCACCGGGGAGCTGTTTTTT
CASSVGRASTGELFF
>TRBJ2-7|TRBD1|TRBV5-6|.
TGTGCCAGCAGCTTGGTGGTCAGGGGGCTCGAGCAGTACTTC
CASSLVVRGLEQYF
>TRBJ2-1|TRBD1|TRBV7-7|.
TGTGCTAGCAGCTCCTCCGGGACAGGGTTGGATGAGCAGTTCTTC
CASSSSGTGLDEQFF
>TRBJ1-1|.|TRBV19|few
TGTGCCAGTAGTAAAGGCAGGGTAACTGAAGCTTTCTTT
CASSKGRVTEAFF
>TRBJ2-2|.|TRBV7-8|once
TGTGCCAGCAGCTTACTGATCAGGGGTAACACCGGGGAGCTGTTTTTT
CASSLLIRGNTGELFF
>TRBJ1-2|.|TRBV5-8|.
TGTGCCAGCAGCCGAACAGGGAGAAAGGGCGATGGCTACACCTTC
CASSRTGRKGDGYTF
>TRBJ2-7|.|TRBV28|once
TGTGCCAGCAGTTTGTTGTACGGAGGACTGCAGCAGTACTTC
CASSLLYGGLQQYF
>TRBJ1-4|TRBD1|TRBV6-5|.
TGTGCCAGCAGTAGGACAGGGGGCAACGAAAAACTGTTTTTT
CASSRTGGNEKLFF
>TRBJ2-7|TRBD1|TRBV7-8|.
TGTGCCAGCACTCCCGGGACAGCAAGCTCCGAGCAGTACTTC
CASTPGTASSEQYF
>TRBJ2-7|.|TRBV6-5|.
TGTGCCAGCAGTCTGGTACAGGGTTACGAGCAGTACTTC
CASSLVQGYEQYF
>TRBJ2-3|TRBD2|TRBV7-2|.
TGTGCCAGCAGCTCAGCCTCTACTAGCGGGGGCTACCGGGATACGCAGTATTTT
CASSSASTSGGYRDTQYF
>TRBJ2-3|.|TRBV6-5|.
TGTGCCACCCGCATGGGCCCCCGGGATACGCAGTATTTT
CATRMGPRDTQYF
>TRBJ2-1|TRBD1|TRBV6-5|.
TGTGCCAGCAGGAGACAGGGGGCCTACAATGAGCAGCTCTTC
CASRRQGAYNEQLF
>TRBJ2-1|TRBD2|TRBV28|.
TGTGCCAGCAGTTTAGGTAGGTGGGGACTAGCGGGAGTCAGCGAGCAGTTCTTC
CASSLGRWGLAGVSEQFF
>TRBJ1-2|.|TRBV6-5|once
TGTGCCAGCAGCCCCACTAACTATGGCTACACCTTC
CASSPTNYGYTF
>TRBJ2-1|.|TRBV6-6|.
TGTGCCAGCAGCCCCGGGCAGGGGAAGGAATATGAGCAGTTCTTC
CASSPGQGKEYEQFF